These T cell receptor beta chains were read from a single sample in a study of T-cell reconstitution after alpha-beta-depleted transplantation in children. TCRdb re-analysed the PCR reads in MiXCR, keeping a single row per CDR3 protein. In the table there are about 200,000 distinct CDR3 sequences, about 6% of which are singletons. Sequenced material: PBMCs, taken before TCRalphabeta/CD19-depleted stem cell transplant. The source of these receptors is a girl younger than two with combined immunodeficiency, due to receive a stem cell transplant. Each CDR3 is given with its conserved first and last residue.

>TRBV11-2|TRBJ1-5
CASSVGQGNQPQHF
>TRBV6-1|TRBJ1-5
CASSEGRGGWSNQPQHF
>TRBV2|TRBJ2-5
CASTGTSGPQETQYF
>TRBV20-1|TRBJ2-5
CSTVIQETQYF
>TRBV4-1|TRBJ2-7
CASSQERLAAERSYEQYF
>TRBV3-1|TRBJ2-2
CACSFPSEDFLNTGELFF
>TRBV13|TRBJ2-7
CASSLTPSWAYEQYF
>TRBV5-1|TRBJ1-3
CASSLEGSPGNTIYF
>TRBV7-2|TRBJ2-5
CASTTRDEGTQYF
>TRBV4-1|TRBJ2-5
CASSSQGTSGSEETQYF
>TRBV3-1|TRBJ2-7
CASSPSAPLTAGDYEQYF
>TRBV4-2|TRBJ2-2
CAISPGLRELFF
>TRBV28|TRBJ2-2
CASSFFRLAGTGELFF
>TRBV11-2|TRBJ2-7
CASSHRGGQVDSYEQYF
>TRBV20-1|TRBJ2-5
CSARNILEGETQYF
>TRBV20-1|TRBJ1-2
CSALHRETTYGYTF
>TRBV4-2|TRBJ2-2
CASSQESQGAGTGELFF
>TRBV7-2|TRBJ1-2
CASSLYRDRQDGYTF
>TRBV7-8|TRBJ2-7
CASSPGTPLGYEQYF
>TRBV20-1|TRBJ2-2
CSARDLYSPNTGELFF
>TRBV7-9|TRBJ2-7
CASGPDRGLESEQYF
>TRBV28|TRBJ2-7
CASNALGGSLGEQYF
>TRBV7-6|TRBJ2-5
CASSWDRGRETQYF
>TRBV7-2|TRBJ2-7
CASSLAIRAGGHEYEQYF
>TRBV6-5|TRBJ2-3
CASSYPGVEGTDTQYF
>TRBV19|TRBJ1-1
CASSMWTGLNTEAFF
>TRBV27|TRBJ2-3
CASSLLDRASTDTQYF
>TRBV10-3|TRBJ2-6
CAIEGGTGANVLTF
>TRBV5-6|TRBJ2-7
CASSLDHSALGNEQYF